Presented here are 29 T cell receptor beta chains from one specimen sequenced in a study of monozygotic twins with inflammatory bowel disease. Each CDR3 protein gets one entry in TCRdb, which reprocessed the 5' RACE reads and gives no DNA. The sample has a few hundred thousand distinct CDR3 sequences. The source material was blood. All receptors come from a human donor with ulcerative colitis or Crohn's disease, or a healthy co-twin of an affected twin (not recorded which).

This chain joins TRBV5-1 and TRBJ2-5; TCRdb lists TRBD1, though no DNA is available to test this call. CDR3 length: 14 amino acids. The germline CDR1 and CDR2 sequences are SGHRS and YFSETQ. The CDR3: CASSLITPEATQYF.

The chain carries TRBV7-9 and TRBJ2-7; TCRdb reports TRBD1, a call that lacks DNA to check it against. The CDR3 has 15 amino acids. The germline V gene has CDR1 SEHNR and CDR2 FQNEAQ (reference sequence). The CDR3 protein is CASSDRSGEPYEQYF. The variable domain in full, with the rest retrieved from reference TRBV7-9 and TRBJ2-7, is DTGVSQNPRHKITKRGQNVTFRCDPISEHNRLYWYRQTLGQGPEFLTYFQNEAQLEKSRLLSDRFSAERPKGSFSTLEIQRTEQGDSAMYLCASSDRSGEPYEQYFGPGTRLTVT.

J is TRBJ2-3 and V is TRBV7-9; checking the TCRdb D call of TRBD1 is not possible without DNA. The CDR3 spans 14 residues. Germline V lookup: CDR1 SEHNR, CDR2 FQNEAQ (reference sequence). This chain's CDR3 is CASSRRQGTDTQYF.

The chain carries TRBV7-9 and TRBJ1-1. The CDR3 covers 17 residues. Germline assignment: CDR1 SEHNR and CDR2 FQNEAQ (reference sequence). CDR3 loop: CASSSRGGRRWNTEAFF.

The chain is built from TRBV27 and TRBJ2-5; with no DNA, the TCRdb D assignment of TRBD2 cannot be verified. CDR3 length: 17 residues. Germline V lookup: CDR1 MNHEY, CDR2 SMNVEV (reference sequence). CDR3: CASSLPGLGTYQETQYF.

The chain has TRBV5-1 and TRBJ2-7; TCRdb reports TRBD1, a call that lacks DNA to check it against. Germline CDR1 is SGHRS and CDR2 is YFSETQ. The CDR3 runs 15 residues. This chain's CDR3 is CASSLGATGNYEQYF.

The chain is built from TRBV5-1 and TRBJ2-7; TCRdb selects TRBD1, and the lack of DNA leaves this call unchecked. This CDR3 has 16 residues. CDR1 is SGHRS, CDR2 YFSETQ, per germline. The CDR3 protein is CASSYGTGESSYEQYF. The complete variable domain, with remaining parts taken from reference TRBV5-1 and TRBJ2-7, reads KAGVTQTPRYLIKTRGQQVTLSCSPISGHRSVSWYQQTPGQGLQFLFEYFSETQRNKGNFPGRFSGRQFSNSRSEMNVSTLELGDSALYLCASSYGTGESSYEQYFGPGTRLTVT.

The V call is TRBV7-3, the J call TRBJ2-5; without DNA, the TCRdb call of TRBD1 cannot be checked. This CDR3 has 14 amino acids. Germline values: CDR1 SGHTA, CDR2 FQGTGA. The CDR3 is CASSLDRAGETQYF.

The rearrangement links TRBV6-2 or TRBV6-3 to TRBJ2-1; the TRBD1 assignment by TCRdb is unverifiable without DNA. In germline, CDR1 is MNHEY, CDR2 SVGEGT. The length of the CDR3 is 15 residues. The chain's CDR3 is CASGDRGLRIDEQFF.

The V call is TRBV12-3 or TRBV12-4, the J call TRBJ2-7; the D gene TCRdb calls, TRBD2, cannot be checked with no DNA. The CDR3 loop spans 14 amino acids. CDR3: CASTGPVGFHEQYF.

This rearrangement joins TRBV11-2 to TRBJ2-5; TCRdb returns TRBD1, unconfirmable since there is no DNA. CDR3 length equals 15 residues. CDR1 and CDR2 (germline): SGHAT, FQNNGV. The CDR3 sequence: CASSFLGASGETQYF. Full variable domain (outside the CDR3, taken from reference TRBV11-2 and TRBJ2-5): EAGVAQSPRYKIIEKRQSVAFWCNPISGHATLYWYQQILGQGPKLLIQFQNNGVVDDSQLPKDRFSAERLKGVDSTLKIQPAKLEDSAVYLCASSFLGASGETQYFGPGTRLLVL.

The chain has TRBV10-3 and TRBJ2-3; lacking DNA, the TRBD2 call made by TCRdb goes unchecked. Germline CDR1 and CDR2: ENHRY and SYGVKD. The CDR3 consists of 15 residues. The chain's CDR3 is CAISELGLGTDTQYF.

The chain joins TRBV20-1 to TRBJ2-3; there is no DNA to check the TCRdb D call of TRBD1. The CDR3 totals 15 residues. Germline CDR1 and CDR2: DFQATT and SNEGSKA (reference sequence). CDR3 sequence: CSARVRGYGTDTQYF.

The chain couples TRBV19 to TRBJ2-2; the TRBD1 assignment by TCRdb is unverifiable without DNA. CDR3 size: 16 residues. The germline V gene encodes CDR1 LNHDA and CDR2 SQIVND (reference sequence). CDR3 sequence reads: CASSMGGLRGTGELFF. Variable domain in full (rest from reference TRBV19 and TRBJ2-2): DGGITQSPKYLFRKEGQNVTLSCEQNLNHDAMYWYRQDPGQGLRLIYYSQIVNDFQKGDIAEGYSVSREKKESFPLTVTSAQKNPTAFYLCASSMGGLRGTGELFFGEGSRLTVL.

V gene TRBV24-1 combines with J gene TRBJ2-5. Germline-derived CDR1 and CDR2 are KGHDR and SFDVKD. The CDR3 has 11 amino acids. CDR3 amino acids: CATSDAETQYF.

This chain uses TRBV7-6 with TRBJ1-2; the D call from TCRdb, TRBD1, cannot be confirmed without DNA. The CDR3 length is 15 residues. Germline V CDR1 and CDR2: SGHVS, FNYEAQ. CDR3 sequence reads: CASSMSRDRGAGYTF.

The chain recombines TRBV7-3 with TRBJ2-5; TCRdb lists TRBD2, though no DNA is available to test this call. This CDR3 spans 15 amino acids. Germline assignment: CDR1 SGHTA and CDR2 FQGTGA. The CDR3 sequence: CASSPSGGIQETQYF. Full variable domain (outside the CDR3, taken from reference TRBV7-3 and TRBJ2-5): GAGVSQTPSNKVTEKGKYVELRCDPISGHTALYWYRQSLGQGPEFLIYFQGTGAADDSGLPNDRFFAVRPEGSVSTLKIQRTERGDSAVYLCASSPSGGIQETQYFGPGTRLLVL.

The chain joins TRBV9 to TRBJ1-1; TCRdb proposes TRBD1, but this gene call is untestable without DNA. In germline, CDR1 is SGDLS, CDR2 YYNGEE. The CDR3 sequence is 14 residues long. CDR3 in amino acids: CASSPGTGTYEAFF.

The rearrangement joins TRBV28 to TRBJ1-1. The CDR3 spans 13 residues. Germline CDR1 reads MDHEN; CDR2 reads SYDVKM. The CDR3 sequence: CASSLGENTEAFF.

V usage is TRBV5-6 and J usage is TRBJ2-7. The CDR3 totals 13 residues. From germline, CDR1 is SGHDT and CDR2 YYEEEE. Here the CDR3 reads CASSIGAGYEQYF.

The chain combines TRBV6-1 with TRBJ1-2. This CDR3 has 12 amino acids. Germline CDR1 MNHNS, CDR2 SASEGT. The CDR3 here is CASSEIPFGYTF.

This chain uses TRBV7-8 with TRBJ1-2; TCRdb proposes TRBD1, but this gene call is untestable without DNA. The germline CDR1 and CDR2 sequences are SGHVS and FQNEAQ. CDR3 length: 15 residues. The CDR3 here is CASSLGGAPNYGYTF.

The V gene is TRBV6-5, the J gene TRBJ2-1; TCRdb outputs TRBD1, but without DNA this stays unchecked. The germline gives CDR1 MNHEY, CDR2 SVGAGI. The CDR3 length is 15 residues. This CDR3 is CASSYRDSAYNEQFF.

V and J are TRBV7-3 and TRBJ2-4; TCRdb's D gene call, TRBD1, goes unchecked for lack of DNA. The CDR3 consists of 17 residues. CDR1 is SGHTA, CDR2 FQGTGA, per germline. CDR3 loop: CASSLNAGALSKNIQYF.

The rearrangement joins TRBV20-1 to TRBJ1-1. There are 12 residues in the CDR3. The V gene's germline CDR1 is DFQATT and CDR2 SNEGSKA (reference sequence). The CDR3 sequence: CSVLTDSTEAFF.

The V gene is TRBV11-1, the J gene TRBJ1-5; TCRdb returns TRBD1, unconfirmable since there is no DNA. CDR1 and CDR2 from the germline V gene are SGHAT and FQDESV (reference sequence). CDR3 size: 18 residues. CDR3 region: CASSLAAPGGYSNQPQHF. The whole variable domain, filled in from reference TRBV11-1 and TRBJ1-5, reads EAEVAQSPRYKITEKSQAVAFWCDPISGHATLYWYRQILGQGPELLVQFQDESVVDDSQLPKDRFSAERLKGVDSTLKIQPAELGDSAMYLCASSLAAPGGYSNQPQHFGDGTRLSIL.

The rearrangement joins TRBV4-3 to TRBJ1-2. CDR1 is LGHNA and CDR2 is YSLEER in the germline V gene. The CDR3 extends over 17 amino acids. CDR3 loop: CASSQDYQVAIPYGYTF.

This chain connects TRBV7-2 to TRBJ2-5; TCRdb picks TRBD1, but there is no DNA to check that call. The germline CDR1 and CDR2 sequences are SGHTA and FQGNSA. The CDR3 extends over 20 amino acids. The CDR3 is CASSLPNFTGTAVVRETQYF.

The J gene is TRBJ2-1, the V gene TRBV3-1. Germline CDR1 LGHDT, CDR2 YNNKEL (reference sequence). This CDR3 is built from 17 residues. CDR3 region: CASSQTSGGGSYNEQFF.